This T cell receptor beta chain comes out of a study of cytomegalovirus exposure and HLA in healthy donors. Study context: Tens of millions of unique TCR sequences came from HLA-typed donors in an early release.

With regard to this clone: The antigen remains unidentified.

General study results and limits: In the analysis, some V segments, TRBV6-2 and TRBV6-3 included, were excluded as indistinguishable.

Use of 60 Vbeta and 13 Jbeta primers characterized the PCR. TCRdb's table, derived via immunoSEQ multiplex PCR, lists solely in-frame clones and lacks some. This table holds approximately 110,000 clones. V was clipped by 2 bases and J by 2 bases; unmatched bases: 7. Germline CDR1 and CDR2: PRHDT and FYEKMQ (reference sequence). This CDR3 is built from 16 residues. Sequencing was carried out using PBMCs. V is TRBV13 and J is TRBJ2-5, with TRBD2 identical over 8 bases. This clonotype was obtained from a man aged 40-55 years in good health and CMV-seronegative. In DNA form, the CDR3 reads TGTGCCAGCAGCTTAAACAGCGGGAGAGATCAAGAGACCCAGTACTTC. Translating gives CASSLNSGRDQETQYF.